This T cell receptor (beta chain) was found in a study of CXCR3-negative and CXCR3-positive naive CD8 T cells. This CDR3 contains 12 residues. Germline assignment: CDR1 SEHNR and CDR2 FQNEAQ (reference sequence). General study results and limits: Naive CXCR3-positive and CXCR3-negative cells shared similar TRBV-TRBJ usage, unlike memory cells. TCR strength was inferred from TRB CDR3 properties, while surface CD5 was comparable between naive subsets. Comparison of naive cells showed more hydrophobic TRB CDR3s in CXCR3-positive than in CXCR3-negative naive cells. PBMCs showed partially decreased CXCR3 expression after cryopreservation, and most assays used fresh PBMCs.

For this clonotype: As yet, its antigen is unknown.

The authors prepared UMI-labeled TRB cDNA libraries by 5' RACE. TCRdb processed the 5' RACE reads again and assigns one entry to each CDR3 protein, with no DNA. The sample holds 120,000 to 150,000 distinct CDR3 sequences. Among CD8+ T cells, naive ones were CD45RO-CCR7+CD27+CD95-. This receptor was identified in a human donor in good health. Some clones in this sample may be carry-over from other donors' samples. Input material: naive CXCR3+ CD8+ T cells from blood. Subset described: CD45RO-CCR7+CD27+CD95- naive CD8+ T cells expressing CXCR3 (TNR3+). The J gene is TRBJ2-3, the V gene TRBV7-9. CDR3 sequence: CASSLFSDTQYF.